The clone carrying this TCR beta chain was counted ten times or more. Its target is not known. The CDR3 is cut off 3 residues early in the read; its end comes from the germline J gene. This table comes from immunoSEQ multiplex PCR, and its TCRdb copy is limited to in-frame clones, with some not included. The specimen has 75,000 to 85,000 clones, none found just once. The data were obtained in a study of T cell clonality in common variable immunodeficiency. Broader study findings: Authors noted CVID clonality's cause needs subpopulation repertoire sequencing.

The CDR3 loop spans 15 amino acids. Unmatched junction bases numbered 9, after V lost 6 bases and J lost 5 bases. Germline V gene data show CDR1 as LNHDA and CDR2 as SQIVND (reference sequence). What was sequenced was peripheral blood mononuclear cells. This TCR was sampled from a person aged 18 to 75 in good health. This chain joins TRBV19 and TRBJ2-1; 8 bases align to TRBD2. CDR3 DNA (partial): TGTGCCAGTAGGGCCAGCGGGAGAGGGGACAATGAG. Its protein product is CASRASGRGDNE. The full CDR3 protein is CASRASGRGDNEQFF.